Listed here is a single T cell receptor (beta chain). The antigen it binds to is not known. The record has no base qualities; no much larger clone is one base away. TCRbeta CDR3 regions were amplified from genomic DNA using the immunoSEQ Assay, a bias-controlled multiplex PCR. In the authors' own workflow: The number of nucleated cells in each sample was estimated by amplification of reference gene primers within the assay. To quantify the absolute abundance of each unique TCRbeta CDR3 rearrangement, sequence reads were collapsed and filtered. For each sample, productive Simpson clonality was calculated by taking the square root of Simpson's diversity index across productive rearrangements. TCRdb retrieved this table from immuneACCESS and kept in-frame rearrangements only. Not all clones are present; in checked studies, unresolved V genes account for under half, and no reason is known for the remainder. For V, J and clone size, that table is used; D and trimming come from the DNA. This sample holds more than 120,000 clones; more than 75% were observed only once. Of the sample, 30% to 45% is held by the ten largest clones.

Looking up the germline V gene (reference sequence) yields CDR1 SGHKS and CDR2 YYEKEE. V loses 0 bases at its end and J loses 7 bases; junction bases beyond the gene matches: 12. Its CDR3 holds 17 amino acids, cysteine through phenylalanine. The retained sequence is limited to the CDR3, 51 bases, with the frame set at the first base. The data derive from a study of blood T cell repertoires in COVID-19 (dated by TCRdb to 2020 to 2022). A note on the overall study: Samples from collaborators originated in the United States, Italy and Spain and spanned both the acute and convalescent phases of COVID-19. The samples were drawn from two sources: the first 160 participants of the ongoing ImmuneRACE study, and 950 to 1,500 subjects contributed by 6 global collaborators. The material from the prospective study consisted of cDNA or gDNA derived from T cells, B-cell-depleted T cells, or PBMCs. The repertoires were released in a freely available public database meant as a resource for research on the immune response to SARS-CoV-2. Where available, HLA class I and class II types were obtained from metadata supplied by the sample provider rather than from assay-based typing. Nearly every sample came with metadata listing a de-identified subject ID, COVID-19 status, age in years and sex. Deeply sampled blood TCRbeta repertoires from subjects exposed to, actively infected with, or recovered from COVID-19 were included in the dataset.

A second Seattle source provided samples from volunteer blood donors who had recovered from COVID-19. Collaborating institutions collected whole blood in K2EDTA tubes following their own protocols. For TCRbeta analysis, collaborators shipped samples as frozen whole blood, isolated PBMCs, or DNA extracted from either of those sample types. Findings and caveats that apply to the study as a whole: The amount of clinical and demographic metadata varied by source and participant and was provided uncurated.

The specimen sequenced was peripheral blood. The chain links TRBV5-5 with TRBJ2-1, and 8 junction bases match TRBD1. This clonotype originated in a man in his forties or fifties who had recovered from COVID-19. The sequenced DNA is TGTGCCAGCAGCTTGGCACCCGGACAGGGTGACGTTAATGAGCAGTTCTTC. This gives the protein CASSLAPGQGDVNEQFF.